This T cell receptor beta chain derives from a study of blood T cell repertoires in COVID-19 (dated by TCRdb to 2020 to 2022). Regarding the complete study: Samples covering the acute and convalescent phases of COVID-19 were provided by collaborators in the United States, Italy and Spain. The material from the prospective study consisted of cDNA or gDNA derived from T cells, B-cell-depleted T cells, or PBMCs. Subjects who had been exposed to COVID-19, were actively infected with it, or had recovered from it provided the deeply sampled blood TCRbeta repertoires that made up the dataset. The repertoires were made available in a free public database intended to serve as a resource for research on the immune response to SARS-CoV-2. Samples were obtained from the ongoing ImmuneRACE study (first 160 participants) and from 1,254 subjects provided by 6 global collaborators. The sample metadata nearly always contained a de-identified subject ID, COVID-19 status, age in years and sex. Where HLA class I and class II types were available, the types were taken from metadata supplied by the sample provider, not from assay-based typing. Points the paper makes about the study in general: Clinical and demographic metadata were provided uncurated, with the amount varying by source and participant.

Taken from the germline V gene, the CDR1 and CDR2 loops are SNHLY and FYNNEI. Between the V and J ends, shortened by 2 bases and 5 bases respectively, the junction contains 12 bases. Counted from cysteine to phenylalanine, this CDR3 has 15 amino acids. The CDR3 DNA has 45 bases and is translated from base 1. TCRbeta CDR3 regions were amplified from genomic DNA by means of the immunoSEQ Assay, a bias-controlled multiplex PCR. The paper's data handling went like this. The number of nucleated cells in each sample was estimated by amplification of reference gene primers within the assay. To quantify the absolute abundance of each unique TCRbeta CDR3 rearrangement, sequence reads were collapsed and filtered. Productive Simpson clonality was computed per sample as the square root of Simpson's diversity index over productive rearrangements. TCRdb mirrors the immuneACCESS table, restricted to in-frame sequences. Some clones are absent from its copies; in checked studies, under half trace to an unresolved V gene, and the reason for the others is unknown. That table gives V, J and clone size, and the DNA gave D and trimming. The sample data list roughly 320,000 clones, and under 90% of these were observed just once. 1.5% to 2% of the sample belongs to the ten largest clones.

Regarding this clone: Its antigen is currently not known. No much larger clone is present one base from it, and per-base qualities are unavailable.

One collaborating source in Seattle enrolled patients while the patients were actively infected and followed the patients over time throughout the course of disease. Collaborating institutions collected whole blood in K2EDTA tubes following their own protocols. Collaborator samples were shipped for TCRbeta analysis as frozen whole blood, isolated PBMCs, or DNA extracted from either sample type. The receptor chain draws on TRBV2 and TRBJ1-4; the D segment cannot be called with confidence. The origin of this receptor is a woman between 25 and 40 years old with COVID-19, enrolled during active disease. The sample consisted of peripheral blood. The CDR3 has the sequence CASSERLSGNEKLFF. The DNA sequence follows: TGTGCCAGCAGTGAACGCTTAAGCGGAAATGAAAAACTGTTTTTT.